This T cell receptor beta chain was sequenced in a study of CD8+ T cells in alopecia areata. Across the study: Tofacitinib administration to treated patients was oral, at 5 to 10 mg twice daily.

General study findings and limits: A single nonresponder leaves the baseline CD8+ expansion link to response uncertain.

Following RNA extraction, reverse transcription yielded cDNA that acted as the sequencing template. Clones were sequenced by immunoSEQ multiplex PCR, and TCRdb holds only the in-frame ones, with some missing. The repertoire consists of 130,000 to 150,000 clones, with roughly 82% occurring once and the leading ten covering around a quarter. With respect to this clone: Its antigen is as yet unknown.

The treatment was: oral pan-JAK inhibitor, 5-10 mg twice daily. Sampling of alopecia areata patients yielded lesional scalp punch biopsies as well as peripheral blood. The clonotype comes from a human donor with alopecia areata. The material sequenced was CD8+ T cells sorted from blood, taken at week 4, from a patient treated with tofacitinib.

CDR3 in amino acids: CASSQGHQNTGELFF. The CDR3 DNA is TGTGCCAGCAGCCAGGGACATCAGAACACCGGGGAGCTGTTTTTT. J is TRBJ2-2 and V is TRBV14, with D maybe TRBD1 (6 bases). The V and J ends lost 3 bases and 1 base respectively, with 9 bases between them. This CDR3 has 15 amino acids. Germline CDR1 SGHDN, CDR2 FVKESK.